These T cell receptor beta chains were read from a single sample in a study of blood T cell repertoires in COVID-19. Only in-frame clones appear in the TCRdb table, and some are missing; sequencing was by immunoSEQ multiplex PCR. Here the sample spans approximately 210,000 clones, approximately 91% being singletons. Sequences were obtained from peripheral blood. Receptor source: a middle-aged woman with acute or convalescent COVID-19. CDR3s include the opening cysteine and the closing phenylalanine or tryptophan. A D gene is named only where the DNA matches it firmly. Size is stated for part of the rows, as once, few or many counts, or as a class when the clone is expanded.

CDR3 protein	CDR3 DNA	clone size	D gene	V gene	J gene	CDR3 length
CASSPETDGNQPQHF	TGTGCCAGCTCACCTGAGACAGATGGCAATCAGCCCCAGCATTTT	few	-	TRBV18	TRBJ1-5	15
CASSRDREYGYTF	TGTGCCAGCAGCCGGGACAGGGAGTACGGCTACACCTTC	-	TRBD1	TRBV5-4	TRBJ1-2	13
CASNRDQNTEAFF	TGTGCCAGCAACAGGGACCAGAACACTGAAGCTTTCTTT	-	-	TRBV9	TRBJ1-1	13
CASGLSRVSGNTIYF	TGTGCTAGTGGTTTGTCCCGGGTTTCGGGAAACACCATATATTTT	-	-	TRBV12-5	TRBJ1-3	15
CASGGSPGTQYF	TGTGCCAGCGGAGGGAGCCCGGGGACCCAGTACTTC	-	-	TRBV27	TRBJ2-5	12
CASSQRPTTLAGGEAAQYF	TGCGCCAGCAGCCAACGTCCCACTACACTAGCGGGGGGTGAAGCGGCCCAGTACTTC	-	TRBD2	TRBV4-1	TRBJ2-5	19
CASSLLDTQYF	TGTGCCAGCAGCCTTCTGGATACGCAGTATTTT	-	-	TRBV3-1/TRBV3-2	TRBJ2-3	11
CASSPESSQFAEQFF	TGTGCCAGCTCACCAGAGTCTAGCCAGTTTGCTGAGCAGTTCTTC	-	-	TRBV18	TRBJ2-1	15
CASIELQGGSQPQHF	TGTGCCAGCATCGAGCTACAGGGAGGGAGTCAGCCCCAGCATTTT	many	-	TRBV6-5	TRBJ1-5	15
CASSRTGFGDSPLHF	TGTGCCAGCAGTCGCACAGGGTTCGGGGATTCACCCCTCCACTTT	-	-	TRBV6-4	TRBJ1-6	15
CASTNGGGTEAFF	TGTGCCAGCACCAATGGGGGGGGCACTGAAGCTTTCTTT	-	-	TRBV25-1	TRBJ1-1	13
CASSPGLAGTYNEQFF	TGTGCCAGCTCACCCGGACTAGCGGGGACCTACAATGAGCAGTTCTTC	-	TRBD2	TRBV18	TRBJ2-1	16
CASSAETNYGYTF	TGTGCCAGCAGCGCGGAGACTAACTATGGCTACACCTTC	-	-	TRBV9	TRBJ1-2	13
CASSLAYLAGGPAGELFF	TGTGCCAGCAGCTTAGCGTACCTAGCGGGGGGCCCCGCCGGGGAGCTGTTTTTT	few	TRBD2	TRBV7-9	TRBJ2-2	18
CASSIAPGQGYGYTF	TGTGCCAGTAGTATAGCCCCCGGACAGGGTTATGGCTACACCTTC	once	TRBD1	TRBV19	TRBJ1-2	15